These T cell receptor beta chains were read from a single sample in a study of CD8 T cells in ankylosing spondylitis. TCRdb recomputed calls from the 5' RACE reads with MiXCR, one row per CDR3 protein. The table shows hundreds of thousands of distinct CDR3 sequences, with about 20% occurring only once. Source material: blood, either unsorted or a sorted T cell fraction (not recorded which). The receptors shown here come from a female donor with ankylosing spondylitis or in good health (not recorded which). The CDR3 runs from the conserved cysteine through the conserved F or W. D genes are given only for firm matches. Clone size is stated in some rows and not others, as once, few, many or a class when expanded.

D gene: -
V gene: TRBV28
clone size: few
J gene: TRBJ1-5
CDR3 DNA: TGTGCCAGCAGCCGTCTGACGCGGACGGAAAACAATCAGCCCCAGCATTTT
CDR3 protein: CASSRLTRTENNQPQHF

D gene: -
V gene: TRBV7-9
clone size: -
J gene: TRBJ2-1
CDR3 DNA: TGTGCCAGCAGCTTAGCGGGAGGACAGTACGGCGGTGAGCAGTTCTTC
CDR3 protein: CASSLAGGQYGGEQFF

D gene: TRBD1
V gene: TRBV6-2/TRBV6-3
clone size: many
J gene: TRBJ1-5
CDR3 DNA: TGTGCCAGCAGTTACGGCACAGGGGCGGGGGGCAATCAGCCCCAGCATTTT
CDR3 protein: CASSYGTGAGGNQPQHF

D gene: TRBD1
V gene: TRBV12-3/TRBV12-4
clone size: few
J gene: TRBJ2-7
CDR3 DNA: TGTGCCAGCAGTTTGAGGGACAGGGGATTCGAGCAGTACTTC
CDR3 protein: CASSLRDRGFEQYF

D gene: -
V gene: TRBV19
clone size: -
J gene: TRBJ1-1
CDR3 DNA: TGTGCCAGTAAGGCGACAGTCAGTCAAGCTTTCTTT
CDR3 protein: CASKATVSQAFF

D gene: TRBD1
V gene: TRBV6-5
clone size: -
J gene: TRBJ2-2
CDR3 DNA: TGTGCCAGCAGTACTCAGGGGGCGAACACCGGGGAGCTGTTTTTT
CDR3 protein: CASSTQGANTGELFF

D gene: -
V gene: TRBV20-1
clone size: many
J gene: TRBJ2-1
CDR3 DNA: TGCAGTGCAAGTAACAATGAGCAGTTCTTC
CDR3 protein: CSASNNEQFF

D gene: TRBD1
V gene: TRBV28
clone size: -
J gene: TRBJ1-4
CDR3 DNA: TGTGCCAGCAGCCTAGGGGGCTATGAAAAACTGTTTTTT
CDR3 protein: CASSLGGYEKLFF

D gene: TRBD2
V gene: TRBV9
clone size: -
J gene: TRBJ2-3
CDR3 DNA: TGTGCCAGCAGCGTAGGGGCAGTAGCGGGAGGGCCCCTCGCACCGCGCACAGATACGCAGTATTTT
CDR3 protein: CASSVGAVAGGPLAPRTDTQYF

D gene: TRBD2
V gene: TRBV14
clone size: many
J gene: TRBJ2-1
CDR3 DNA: TGTGCCAGCAGCCAGGGACTAGCGGGAGAACCGTTCTTC
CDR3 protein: CASSQGLAGEPFF

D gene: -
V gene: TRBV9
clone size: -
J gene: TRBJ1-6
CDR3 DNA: TGTGCCAGCAGCGCCCAACCCCGAAGTCCGTATTCACCCCTCCACTTT
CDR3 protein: CASSAQPRSPYSPLHF

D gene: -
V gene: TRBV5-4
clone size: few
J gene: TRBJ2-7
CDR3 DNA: TGTGCCAGCAGCTTGGACAGGTACTCCTACGAGCAGTACTTC
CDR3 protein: CASSLDRYSYEQYF

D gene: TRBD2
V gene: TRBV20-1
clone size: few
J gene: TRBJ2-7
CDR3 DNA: TGCAGTGCTACCTCACTAGCGGGAGACTTAATATCGGTAAACTACGAGCAGTACTTC
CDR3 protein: CSATSLAGDLISVNYEQYF

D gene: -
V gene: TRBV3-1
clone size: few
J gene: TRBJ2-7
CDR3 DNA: TGTGCCAGCAGCTTTACGGGACTGATGACCGACGAGCAGTACTTC
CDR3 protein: CASSFTGLMTDEQYF

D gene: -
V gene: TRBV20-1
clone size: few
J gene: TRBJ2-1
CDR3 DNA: TGCAGTGCTAGAGGCGGGCGACCCTCCTACAATGAGCAGTTCTTC
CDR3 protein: CSARGGRPSYNEQFF

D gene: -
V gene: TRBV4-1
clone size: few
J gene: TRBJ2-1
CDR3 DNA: TGCGCCAGCAGCCAGGGCCAGGGGAACAATGAGCAGTTCTTC
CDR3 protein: CASSQGQGNNEQFF

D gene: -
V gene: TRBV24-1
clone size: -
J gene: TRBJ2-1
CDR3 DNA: TGTGCCACCAGTGACGGGCCCGGAAACTACAATGAGCAGTTCTTC
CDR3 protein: CATSDGPGNYNEQFF

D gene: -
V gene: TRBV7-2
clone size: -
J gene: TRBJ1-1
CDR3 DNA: TGTGCCAGCAGCCCACCGTTAGCAGGGTCGGACACTGAAGCTTTCTTT
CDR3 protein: CASSPPLAGSDTEAFF

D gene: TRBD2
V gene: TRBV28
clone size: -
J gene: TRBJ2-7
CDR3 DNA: TGTGCCAGCAGTCCCCGGACTAGTACACGAATCGAGCAGTACTTC
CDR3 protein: CASSPRTSTRIEQYF

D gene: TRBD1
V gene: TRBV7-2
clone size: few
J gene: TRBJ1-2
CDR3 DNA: TGTGCCAGCAGCTTCCCGACAGGGGGCTATGGCTACACCTTC
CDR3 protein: CASSFPTGGYGYTF

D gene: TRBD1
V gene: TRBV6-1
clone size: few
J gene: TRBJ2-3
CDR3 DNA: TGTGCCAGCAGGCCGGGACAGCGCACAGATACGCAGTATTTT
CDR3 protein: CASRPGQRTDTQYF

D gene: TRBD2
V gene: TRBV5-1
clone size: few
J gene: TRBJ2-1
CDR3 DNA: TGCGCCAGCAGCGGGCTAGCGGAGAATGAGCAGTTCTTC
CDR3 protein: CASSGLAENEQFF

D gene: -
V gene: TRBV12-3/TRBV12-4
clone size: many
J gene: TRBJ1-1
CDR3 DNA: TGTGCCAGCAGTTTACACTCAGGTACTATAGCTTTCTTT
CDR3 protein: CASSLHSGTIAFF

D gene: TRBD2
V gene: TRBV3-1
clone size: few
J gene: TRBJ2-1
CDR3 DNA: TGTGCCAGCAGCTTATCCGGGACTAGCGGGTTATCACAGTTCTTC
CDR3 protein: CASSLSGTSGLSQFF

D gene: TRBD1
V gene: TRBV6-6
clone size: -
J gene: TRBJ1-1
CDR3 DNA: TGTGCCAGCAGTTATAGGACAGGGGAGACTGAAGCTTTCTTT
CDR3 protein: CASSYRTGETEAFF

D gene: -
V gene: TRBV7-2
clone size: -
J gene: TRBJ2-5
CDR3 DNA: TGTGCCAGCAGCCCGGCAACCTCAGAGACCCAGTACTTC
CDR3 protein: CASSPATSETQYF